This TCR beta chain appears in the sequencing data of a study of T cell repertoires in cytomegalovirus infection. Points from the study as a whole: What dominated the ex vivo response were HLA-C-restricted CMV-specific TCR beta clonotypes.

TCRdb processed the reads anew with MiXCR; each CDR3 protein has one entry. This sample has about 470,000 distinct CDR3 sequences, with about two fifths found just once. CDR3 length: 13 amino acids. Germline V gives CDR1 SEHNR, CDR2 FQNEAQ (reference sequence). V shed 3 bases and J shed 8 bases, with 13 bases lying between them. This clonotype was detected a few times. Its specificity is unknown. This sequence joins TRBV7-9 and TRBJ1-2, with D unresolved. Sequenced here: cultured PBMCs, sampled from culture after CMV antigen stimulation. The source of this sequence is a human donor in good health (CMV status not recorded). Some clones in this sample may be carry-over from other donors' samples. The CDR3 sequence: CASSLESRGGYTF. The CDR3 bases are TGTGCCAGCAGCTTGGAATCCCGGGGAGGCTACACCTTC. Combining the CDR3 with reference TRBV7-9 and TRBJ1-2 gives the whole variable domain DTGVSQNPRHKITKRGQNVTFRCDPISEHNRLYWYRQTLGQGPEFLTYFQNEAQLEKSRLLSDRFSAERPKGSFSTLEIQRTEQGDSAMYLCASSLESRGGYTFGSGTRLTVV.